One T cell receptor (beta chain) is described in this entry. Its antigen is currently unknown. This entry is derived from a study of early stage breast cancer tumors. Study as a whole: ER+/PR+/HER2- status applied to about 75% of the 16 invasive breast tumors.

Produced via immunoSEQ multiplex PCR; TCRdb's table is partial and in-frame only. This sample has 23,000 or so clones, with over 60% found just once. Findings and caveats of the study: Tumors had roughly 2.5-fold higher T cell density than normal breast. Blood repertoires resembled normal breast more than tumor. Most shared enriched TCRB sequences were commonly generated ones.

The specimen was breast tumor tissue. The receptor comes from a person aged 55-75 years with breast cancer.

The CDR3 reads CASSLSGRGEQYF. The CDR3 bases are TGTGCCAGCAGCTTATCTGGCCGGGGGGAGCAGTACTTC. The chain carries TRBV7-2 and TRBJ2-7, with a possible D match to TRBD2 (6 bases). The CDR3 loop spans 13 amino acids. Germline V CDR1 and CDR2: SGHTA, FQGNSA. Between the trimmed V and J ends, which lost 2 bases and 7 bases, there was a span of 12 bases.